The TCR beta chain under discussion was sequenced for a study of vaccination and CD4 T cells after COVID-19. The CDR3 is made up of 15 amino acids. V gave up 2 bases and J gave up 1 base, with 14 bases separating them. Germline V lookup: CDR1 DFQATT, CDR2 SNEGSKA (reference sequence). The sample's treatment: approximately 10-day PBMC culture with coronavirus spike peptide pools or control peptides (ViraFEST assay). This clonotype was found a few times. No antigen is known for it. The Oncomine TCR Beta short-read assay sequenced DNA from cultured CD4+ T cells. Genomic DNA was drawn out of CD4+ T cells grown in culture. Each CDR3 protein gets one entry after TCRdb re-called the PCR reads with MiXCR. Of about 14,000 distinct CDR3 sequences detected, nearly 60% appear once; the ten largest clones hold approximately 17%.

This TCR came from a human donor with COVID-19. The chain joins TRBV20-1 to TRBJ1-1; tentative D call: TRBD1 (6 bases). The sequencing used cultured CD4+ T cells from blood, collected after SARS-CoV-2 vaccination. CDR3 region: CSARRATGTNTEAFF. The DNA of the CDR3 is TGCAGTGCTAGAAGAGCTACAGGGACGAACACTGAAGCTTTCTTT.